The clone carrying this T cell receptor (beta chain) showed up just a few times. The data derive from a study of early T cells in non-severe SARS-CoV-2 infection. Study-level background: Alpha and beta chains were unpaired, from unsorted whole-blood bulk RNA.

V lost 6 bases to trimming and J lost 3 bases; unmatched junction nucleotides: 4. The CDR3 length is 15 residues. TCRdb reprocessed the 5' RACE reads with MiXCR, giving one entry per CDR3 protein. The data contain 45,000 or so distinct CDR3 sequences, 23% of them seen just once; the ten biggest clones take up approximately 4.4%. This receptor was obtained from an adult who was a healthcare worker with PCR-confirmed SARS-CoV-2 infection or an uninfected control (not recorded which). V and J are TRBV12-3 or TRBV12-4 and TRBJ1-6, with TRBD1 identical over 8 bases. The sequencing here drew on whole blood, taken at baseline. Here the CDR3 DNA reads TGTGCCAGCAGCCCCGGGACAGGCTATAATTCACCCCTCCACTTT. Amino acids: CASSPGTGYNSPLHF.